Listed here are 21 T cell receptor beta chains from one sample, sequenced in a study of blood T cells in healthy people across ages (dated by TCRdb to between 2015 and 2016). The receptor library was made with 5' RACE. Sequencing used an Illumina HiSeq 2500. A second PCR of about 6 to 12 cycles was run with a J-beta primer mix and a sample-barcoded 5' primer. TCRdb redid the processing of the public reads, applying fastp at Q25 and MiXCR, and retained in-frame beta chains. Rows with a matching CDR3 protein are joined into one entry that keeps the most common DNA and genes. The sample profile shows around 940,000 distinct CDR3 sequences; roughly 47% of them were found once. The ten largest clones add up to about a fifth of the sample. The specimen was blood. The source is a woman aged 55-70 years in good health.

The chain carries TRBV20-1 and TRBJ2-7; 13 bases are shared with TRBD2. CDR3 length: 15 amino acids. J lost 2 bases, V lost 3 bases, and 4 bases had no gene match. CDR1 and CDR2 from the germline V gene are DFQATT and SNEGSKA (reference sequence). This CDR3 reads CSARATSGRAYEQYF. The CDR3 nucleotides are TGCAGTGCTAGGGCAACTAGCGGGAGGGCCTACGAGCAGTACTTC.

The chain uses TRBV29-1 and TRBJ2-5; D ambiguous. CDR3 size: 10 residues. Germline V CDR1 and CDR2: SQVTM, ANQGSEA. V was trimmed by 7 bases and J by 5 bases, leaving 8 bases between them. CDR3 sequence: CSATTETQYF. CDR3 nucleotide sequence: TGCAGCGCCACGACGGAGACCCAGTACTTC. Filled out from reference TRBV29-1 and TRBJ2-5, the complete variable domain reads SAVISQKPSRDICQRGTSLTIQCQVDSQVTMMFWYRQQPGQSLTLIATANQGSEATYESGFVIDKFPISRPNLTFSTLTVSNMSPEDSSIYLCSATTETQYFGPGTRLLVL.

The J gene is TRBJ2-4, the V gene TRBV5-1, with 7 bases fitting TRBD1. The germline gives CDR1 SGHRS, CDR2 YFSETQ. V was pared by 6 bases and J by 5 bases, with 8 bases of the junction left unmatched. The CDR3 contains 14 residues. In nucleotides, the CDR3 is TGCGCCAGCACCTCATTGCAGGGGGAAAACATTCAGTACTTC. Translated, it gives CASTSLQGENIQYF.

The J gene is TRBJ2-1, the V gene TRBV7-3; 7 bases agree with TRBD2. Germline lookup yields CDR1 SGHTA and CDR2 FQGTGA. The CDR3 has 16 residues. V was pared by 4 bases and J by 5 bases, with 11 bases of the junction left unmatched. CDR3 nucleotides: TGTGCCAGCAGCTCATCACTAGCGACCGGAGACAATGAGCAGTTCTTC. Protein: CASSSSLATGDNEQFF. The variable domain in full, with the rest retrieved from reference TRBV7-3 and TRBJ2-1, is GAGVSQTPSNKVTEKGKYVELRCDPISGHTALYWYRQSLGQGPEFLIYFQGTGAADDSGLPNDRFFAVRPEGSVSTLKIQRTERGDSAVYLCASSSSLATGDNEQFFGPGTRLTVL.

The J gene is TRBJ2-6, the V gene TRBV3-1; D gene unclear. The CDR3 extends over 15 amino acids. Germline lookup yields CDR1 LGHDT and CDR2 YNNKEL (reference sequence). V was pared by 4 bases and J by 1 base, with 8 bases between. CDR3 region: CASSPDPSGANVLTF. CDR3 nucleotides: TGTGCCAGCAGCCCCGACCCTTCTGGGGCCAACGTCCTGACTTTC.

V gene TRBV11-2 combines with J gene TRBJ2-5; TRBD1 is a possible D gene (6 bases). The germline V gene has CDR1 SGHAT and CDR2 FQNNGV. The length of the CDR3 is 15 residues. V was cut by 1 base and J by 0 bases, with 9 bases left in between. CDR3 in amino acids: CASSLGRQDQETQYF. The CDR3 DNA is TGTGCCAGCAGCTTAGGGAGACAGGACCAAGAGACCCAGTACTTC.

This sequence joins TRBV2 and TRBJ2-7, with 7 bases matching TRBD2. The J call may be incorrect, as the DNA end agrees better with TRBJ2-4. The germline CDR1 and CDR2 sequences are SNHLY and FYNNEI. The CDR3 runs to 14 residues. The DNA for the CDR3 is TGTGCCAGCGGGGGGAGGGTACAGACGGACATTCAGTACTTC. The encoded protein is CASGGRVQTDIQYF.

This sequence joins TRBV7-9 and TRBJ2-1, with D unresolved. The end of the DNA is better explained by TRBJ2-7, so the J call may be wrong. Per the germline V gene, CDR1 is SEHNR and CDR2 is FQNEAQ (reference sequence). The CDR3 loop spans 13 amino acids. This chain's CDR3 is CASSPGANNEQYF. In nucleotides, the CDR3 is TGTGCCAGCAGCCCTGGAGCCAACAATGAGCAGTACTTC.

This clonotype was recorded a few times. DNA of the CDR3: TGTGCCAGCACCGGACAGGCAACTAATGAAAAACTGTTTTTT. Translation gives CASTGQATNEKLFF. The chain has TRBV2 and TRBJ1-4, with 7 bases identical to TRBD1. Germline CDR1 is SNHLY and CDR2 is FYNNEI. CDR3 length equals 14 residues. V gave up 7 bases and J gave up 0 bases; unmatched junction bases: 2.

The CDR3 coding sequence is TGCGCCAGCAGCTTGAGGGCGGACAATGAAAAACTGTTTTTT. Its translation: CASSLRADNEKLFF. The V and J genes are TRBV5-1 and TRBJ1-4; D not certain. Germline V lookup: CDR1 SGHRS, CDR2 YFSETQ. The CDR3 sequence is 14 residues long. V was cut by 1 base and J by 5 bases, with 9 bases left in between. The full variable domain, in which reference TRBV5-1 and TRBJ1-4 provide the parts outside the CDR3, is KAGVTQTPRYLIKTRGQQVTLSCSPISGHRSVSWYQQTPGQGLQFLFEYFSETQRNKGNFPGRFSGRQFSNSRSEMNVSTLELGDSALYLCASSLRADNEKLFFGSGTQLSVL.

The gene calls are TRBV7-9 and TRBJ1-2; D possibly corresponds to TRBD1 (6 bases). The CDR3 sequence is 17 residues long. V gave up 4 bases and J gave up 5 bases, with 23 bases separating them. From germline, CDR1 is SEHNR and CDR2 FQNEAQ (reference sequence). In DNA, the CDR3 is TGTGCCAGCAGCTCCGGAGGGACACGAATCTTGCCGTATGGCTACACCTTC. Encoded protein: CASSSGGTRILPYGYTF.

This clonotype was observed a few times. The chain joins TRBV7-2 to TRBJ2-7; D gene ambiguous. The germline V gene encodes CDR1 SGHTA and CDR2 FQGNSA. This CDR3 has 15 residues. The V end was cut by 1 base, the J end by 0 bases, with 10 bases between. CDR3 in amino acids: CASSLEGISSYEQYF. CDR3 DNA: TGTGCCAGCAGCTTAGAAGGAATCAGCTCCTACGAGCAGTACTTC.

The chain employs TRBV6-1 and TRBJ1-5; D is perhaps TRBD1 (6 bases). From germline, CDR1 is MNHNS and CDR2 SASEGT. This CDR3 is built from 15 residues. The V and J ends lost 3 bases and 7 bases respectively, with 16 bases between them. The CDR3 bases are TGTGCCAGCAGTGACGAAAACAGGGCCGGGCAGCCCCAGCATTTT. Its translation is CASSDENRAGQPQHF.

The V call is TRBV12-3 or TRBV12-4, the J call TRBJ2-7; tentative D call: TRBD1 (6 bases). The CDR3 extends over 16 amino acids. Between the trimmed V and J ends, which lost 6 bases and 2 bases, there was a span of 20 bases. The CDR3 coding sequence is TGTGCCAGCAGCCCTGGGGGCCGCCCTGGGACCTACGAGCAGTACTTC. This encodes CASSPGGRPGTYEQYF.

The chain carries TRBV29-1 and TRBJ2-3; 7 nucleotides match TRBD2. Germline V gives CDR1 SQVTM, CDR2 ANQGSEA. V shed 4 bases and J 4 bases; nucleotides not matched to a gene: 2. This CDR3 contains 12 residues. CDR3 nucleotides: TGCAGCGTTGTGGGGAGGGCAGATACGCAGTATTTT. Its protein product is CSVVGRADTQYF.

J is TRBJ2-1 and V is TRBV12-3 or TRBV12-4, with D unresolved. The CDR3 runs 13 residues. Trimming pared 9 bases from V and 11 bases from J, leaving 20 bases between. CDR3 region: CASTPYRARKQFF. In nucleotides, the CDR3 is TGTGCCAGTACTCCTTATCGGGCCAGAAAGCAGTTCTTC.

This chain connects TRBV6-6 to TRBJ1-5; TRBD1 is a possible D gene (6 bases). The V and J ends lost 2 bases and 5 bases respectively, with 10 bases between them. The germline CDR1 and CDR2 sequences are MNHNY and SVGAGI (reference sequence). The CDR3 runs 14 residues. CDR3: CASSYGAGDQPQHF. The CDR3, as DNA: TGTGCCAGCAGTTACGGGGCAGGGGATCAGCCCCAGCATTTT.

The chain has TRBV20-1 and TRBJ2-3; no firm D call. V lost 3 bases, J lost 3 bases, and 13 bases lay in between. From germline, CDR1 is DFQATT and CDR2 SNEGSKA (reference sequence). The CDR3 has 14 amino acids. The CDR3: CSARKLEGTDTQYF. Here the CDR3 DNA reads TGCAGTGCTAGGAAGCTGGAAGGGACAGATACGCAGTATTTT.

The rearrangement joins TRBV28 to TRBJ2-4; D may be TRBD1 (6 bases). Per germline, CDR1 MDHEN and CDR2 SYDVKM. V was shortened by 7 bases and J by 1 base, with 14 bases between the two germline ends. The CDR3 is made up of 15 amino acids. The CDR3 here is CASNRQGKAKNIQYF. Here the CDR3 DNA reads TGTGCCAGCAACCGGCAGGGGAAGGCCAAAAACATTCAGTACTTC.

The rearrangement links TRBV4-2 to TRBJ2-1; 9 bases fit TRBD2. V lost 0 bases, J lost 6 bases, and 6 bases stayed unmatched. Germline CDR1 reads LGHNA; CDR2 reads YNFKEQ. The CDR3 has 16 amino acids. CDR3 sequence reads: CASSQDLAGVGNEQFF. Here the CDR3 DNA reads TGTGCCAGCAGCCAAGATTTAGCGGGAGTGGGCAATGAGCAGTTCTTC.

As for this clonotype: One end of the junction is discordant with germline, which a read error may explain. The CDR3 region has the DNA TGCGCCGGCAGTTTAACTAGCGGTGAGCGGTTCTTC. Its protein product is CAGSLTSGERFF. The gene calls are TRBV5-1 and TRBJ2-1; 8 bases fit TRBD2. Per germline, CDR1 SGHRS and CDR2 YFSETQ. The CDR3 runs to 12 residues.